This record concerns one T cell receptor beta chain sequence. This entry comes from a study of blood T cell repertoires in COVID-19. The wider study: Samples came from the United States, Italy and Spain, spanning acute and convalescent COVID-19. Sample material is recorded as cDNA or gDNA derived from T cells, B-cell-depleted T cells, or PBMCs.

Authors' methods: How many nucleated cells were present was estimated from reference gene primer amplification. TCRdb's table, derived via immunoSEQ multiplex PCR, lists solely in-frame clones and lacks some. The V and J calls and clone size are taken from that table; D and trimming were inferred from the DNA. In the table there are around 25,000 clones, around 90% of which are singletons. The CDR3 has 14 residues. The clonotype was recovered from a human donor in a cohort sampled during active COVID-19. The chain recombines TRBV21-1 with TRBJ1-1; the tabulated D call, TRBD1, remains unverified against the DNA. TRBV21-1 is a pseudogene segment. Sequencing was performed on peripheral blood. This chain's CDR3 is CARDPNRENTEAFF. CDR3 in DNA: TGTGCCAGAGACCCCAACAGGGAGAACACTGAAGCTTTCTTT.